This TCR beta chain emerged from a study of blood T cell repertoires in COVID-19. Study as a whole: Some COVID-19 samples were acute and others convalescent; all came from the United States, Italy and Spain. Sources were T cells, B-cell-depleted T cells, or PBMCs; the material itself was cDNA or gDNA.

There are 14 residues in the CDR3. Trimming took 3 bases from V and 0 from J, leaving 8 bases between them. Germline V gene data show CDR1 as LGHDT and CDR2 as YNNKEL (reference sequence). Sequenced by immunoSEQ multiplex PCR; TCRdb stores in-frame clones only, minus some. The data hold approximately 180,000 clones, with around 85% observed a single time. Sequencing input: peripheral blood. V usage is TRBV3-1 (or the pseudogene TRBV3-2) and J usage is TRBJ1-2, with D hard to call. The receptor's source is a man aged 55 to 70 with acute or convalescent COVID-19. CDR3 loop: CASSQTLANYGYTF. DNA for the CDR3: TGTGCCAGCAGCCAGACTCTAGCTAACTATGGCTACACCTTC.